Listed below are T cell receptor beta chains from one sample, sequenced in a study of Graves' ophthalmopathy and Graves' hyperthyroidism. MiXCR, run by TCRdb on the multiplex PCR reads, gives a single entry per CDR3 protein. The sample has some 400,000 distinct CDR3 sequences; approximately 20% are singletons. Material for sequencing was peripheral blood. The origin of the receptors is a young woman with Graves' ophthalmopathy. Both conserved end residues are part of each CDR3.

j_call	cdr3_length	v_call	cdr3_aa
TRBJ1-2	14	TRBV28	CASSLPGTVYGYTF
TRBJ2-5	13	TRBV5-4	CASSKPSQETQYF
TRBJ2-7	13	TRBV15	CATSRSHLYEQYF
TRBJ1-1	14	TRBV6-1	CANSPRESNTEAFF
TRBJ2-7	16	TRBV12-3/TRBV12-4	CASSPPPNRPTYEQYF
TRBJ1-3	18	TRBV11-2	CASSLEWSQWVSGNTIYF
TRBJ2-2	15	TRBV6-5	CASSYPGQGVGELFF
TRBJ1-6	16	TRBV19	CASSQDRGVYNSPLHF
TRBJ1-1	14	TRBV4-2	CASSPIGGIGGAFF
TRBJ2-5	12	TRBV6-2/TRBV6-3	CASSYYKETQYF
TRBJ2-2	11	TRBV30	CAWFKTGELFF
TRBJ1-6	17	TRBV6-1	CASSDPTGEGRHSPLHF
TRBJ2-7	20	TRBV5-1	CASSPSGVGQGPSKFGEQYF
TRBJ2-7	14	TRBV20-1	CSARADRGTYEQYF
TRBJ1-2	13	TRBV10-3	CAIVREGAGGYTF
TRBJ2-7	16	TRBV11-1	CASSKPDSRGTYEQYF
TRBJ2-4	15	TRBV11-2	CASRVPGTGENIQYF
TRBJ2-2	15	TRBV30	CAWGDTIANIGELFF
TRBJ1-1	15	TRBV19	CASSIAPGGGTEAFF
TRBJ1-1	13	TRBV2	CAGAVLLLAEAFF
TRBJ2-5	12	TRBV28	CASSSDLWGQYF
TRBJ1-1	16	TRBV20-1	CSAPGGRGSVNTEAFF
TRBJ2-7	16	TRBV11-2	CASSLGSGSEAYEQYF
TRBJ1-5	18	TRBV19	CASSTYPPDRGSNQPQHF
TRBJ2-7	18	TRBV19	CASSINQPSQGAAYEQYF
TRBJ1-1	13	TRBV4-3	CASSQEYNGEAFF
TRBJ2-2	16	TRBV5-6	CASSLGIAGSTGELFF
TRBJ1-1	14	TRBV30	CAWSGPGIVTEAFF
TRBJ2-5	15	TRBV25-1	CASSDETRAAETQYF
TRBJ1-2	13	TRBV27	CASSLRDSRGYTF
TRBJ2-7	14	TRBV20-1	CSAPGTSGPYEQYF
TRBJ2-1	15	TRBV7-6	CASSFGLAVYNEQFF
TRBJ2-7	15	TRBV6-1	CASSPTRRSTYEQYF
TRBJ1-5	16	TRBV3-1	CASSQAGTGNNQPQHF
TRBJ2-2	15	TRBV30	CAWSVGGENTGELFF
TRBJ1-1	11	TRBV29-1	CSVSEGTEAFF
TRBJ1-2	16	TRBV28	CASSPVTGISEYGYTF
TRBJ1-5	13	TRBV12-3/TRBV12-4	CASSFQDARPQHF
TRBJ2-7	14	TRBV11-1	CASSLAPGRGEQYF
TRBJ1-1	13	TRBV28	CASRQQGATEAFF
TRBJ2-7	13	TRBV6-2/TRBV6-3	CASNRLAGNEQYF
TRBJ1-1	11	TRBV15	CATSRGAQAFF
TRBJ1-5	13	TRBV12-3/TRBV12-4	CASSLVVNQPQHF
TRBJ2-5	15	TRBV7-9	CASSPWTGPGGTQYF
TRBJ2-7	15	TRBV7-2	CASSPRGDLNYEQYF
TRBJ1-3	16	TRBV6-5	CASHGWSSRSGNTIYF
TRBJ1-1	15	TRBV4-1	CASALQSRGNTEAFF